The rows below give T cell receptor beta chains drawn from one sample of a study of shared T cell receptors in the human thymus. Sequenced by immunoSEQ multiplex PCR; TCRdb stores in-frame clones only, minus some. The data contain some 700,000 clones, over 75% of them singletons. The same data also went into a second study, on human thymus T cells.

Specimen: thymocytes. These receptors were collected from a boy younger than two with a congenital heart defect. Each CDR3 is given with its conserved first and last residue.

v_call: TRBV5-1
j_call: TRBJ2-5
cdr3_length: 14
cdr3_aa: CASRHPDNRETQYF

v_call: TRBV6-1
j_call: TRBJ1-5
cdr3_length: 18
cdr3_aa: CASSAGFGTGLFNQPQHF

v_call: TRBV5-5
j_call: TRBJ1-4
cdr3_length: 17
cdr3_aa: CASSPGGGPATNEKLFF

v_call: TRBV4-2
j_call: TRBJ1-5
cdr3_length: 16
cdr3_aa: CASSQVGGGINQPQHF

v_call: TRBV14
j_call: TRBJ2-7
cdr3_length: 16
cdr3_aa: CASSQASGTSAYEQYF

v_call: TRBV10-3
j_call: TRBJ2-7
cdr3_length: 15
cdr3_aa: CAISERWERTYEQYF

v_call: TRBV2
j_call: TRBJ1-4
cdr3_length: 17
cdr3_aa: CASNRQGPNSTNEKLFF

v_call: TRBV7-2
j_call: TRBJ2-3
cdr3_length: 15
cdr3_aa: CASSGSGRAGDTQYF

v_call: TRBV14
j_call: TRBJ1-1
cdr3_length: 16
cdr3_aa: CASSQELTGWNTEAFF

v_call: TRBV12-5
j_call: TRBJ1-1
cdr3_length: 15
cdr3_aa: CASGLVHRGNTEAFF

v_call: TRBV28
j_call: TRBJ2-1
cdr3_length: 15
cdr3_aa: CASSLTGFSYNEQFF

v_call: TRBV7-9
j_call: TRBJ2-5
cdr3_length: 14
cdr3_aa: CASSFSQGGETQYF

v_call: TRBV7-2
j_call: TRBJ2-5
cdr3_length: 15
cdr3_aa: CASSRRGTGEETQYF

v_call: TRBV20-1
j_call: TRBJ1-2
cdr3_length: 9
cdr3_aa: CSAPQGHTF

v_call: TRBV28
j_call: TRBJ1-3
cdr3_length: 19
cdr3_aa: CASSRIWTGGVQPGNTIYF

v_call: TRBV27
j_call: TRBJ2-7
cdr3_length: 16
cdr3_aa: CASSLYPPLASYEQYF

v_call: TRBV7-2
j_call: TRBJ2-1
cdr3_length: 15
cdr3_aa: CASSLDGRVINEQFF

v_call: TRBV2
j_call: TRBJ2-1
cdr3_length: 13
cdr3_aa: CAIRTSADNEQFF

v_call: TRBV7-8
j_call: TRBJ2-2
cdr3_length: 18
cdr3_aa: CASSLPHRDTANTGELFF

v_call: TRBV30
j_call: TRBJ2-3
cdr3_length: 15
cdr3_aa: CAWSVLSGVGKTQYF